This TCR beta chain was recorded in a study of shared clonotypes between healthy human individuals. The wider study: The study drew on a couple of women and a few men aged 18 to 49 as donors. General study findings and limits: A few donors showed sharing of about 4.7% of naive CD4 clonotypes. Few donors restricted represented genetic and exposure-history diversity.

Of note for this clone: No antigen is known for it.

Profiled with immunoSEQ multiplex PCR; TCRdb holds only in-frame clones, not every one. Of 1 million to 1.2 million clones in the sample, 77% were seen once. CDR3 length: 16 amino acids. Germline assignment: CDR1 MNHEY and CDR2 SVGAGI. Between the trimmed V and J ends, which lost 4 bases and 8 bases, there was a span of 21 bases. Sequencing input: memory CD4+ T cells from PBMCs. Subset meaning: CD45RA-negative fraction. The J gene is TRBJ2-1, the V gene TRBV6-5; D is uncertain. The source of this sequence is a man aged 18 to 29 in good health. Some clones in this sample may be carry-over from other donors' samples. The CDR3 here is CASSSRVKRHPDEQFF. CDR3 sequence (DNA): TGTGCCAGCAGTTCCCGAGTTAAGAGGCACCCTGATGAGCAGTTCTTC.